The clone carrying this T cell receptor (beta chain) was counted between two and nine times. Antigen unknown. Other nucleotide sequences in the sample specify the same CDR3. The primer mix had 60 Vbeta and 13 Jbeta primers. Libraries were prepared by immunoSEQ multiplex PCR; TCRdb keeps only in-frame clonotypes and omits some of them. The sample carries about 120,000 clones, about 76% recorded once. The sample belongs to a study of cytomegalovirus exposure and HLA in healthy donors. The CDR3 is 16 residues long. Germline-derived CDR1 and CDR2 are LNHDA and SQIVND (reference sequence). The V gene lost 5 bases and the J gene lost 0 bases, with 13 bases spanning the gap. Study-wide results and limits: In a later analysis, parvovirus B19, influenza, CMV and Epstein-Barr virus appeared linked to several top co-occurrence clusters. Within the data, a cluster of highly shared sequence variants was likely a sequencing artifact. In a later analysis, TCR beta V- and J-gene trimming showed a link to a missense DCLRE1C variant.

V gene TRBV19 combines with J gene TRBJ1-4, with D possibly matching TRBD1 (5 bases). The TCR originated in a woman aged 35 to 49 in good health and CMV-seronegative. Sequenced material: PBMCs. CDR3 sequence (DNA): TGTGCCAGTAGTCGCGGGACCGTTGCAACTAATGAAAAACTGTTTTTT. This translates into CASSRGTVATNEKLFF. Complete variable domain (other parts from reference TRBV19 and TRBJ1-4): DGGITQSPKYLFRKEGQNVTLSCEQNLNHDAMYWYRQDPGQGLRLIYYSQIVNDFQKGDIAEGYSVSREKKESFPLTVTSAQKNPTAFYLCASSRGTVATNEKLFFGSGTQLSVL.